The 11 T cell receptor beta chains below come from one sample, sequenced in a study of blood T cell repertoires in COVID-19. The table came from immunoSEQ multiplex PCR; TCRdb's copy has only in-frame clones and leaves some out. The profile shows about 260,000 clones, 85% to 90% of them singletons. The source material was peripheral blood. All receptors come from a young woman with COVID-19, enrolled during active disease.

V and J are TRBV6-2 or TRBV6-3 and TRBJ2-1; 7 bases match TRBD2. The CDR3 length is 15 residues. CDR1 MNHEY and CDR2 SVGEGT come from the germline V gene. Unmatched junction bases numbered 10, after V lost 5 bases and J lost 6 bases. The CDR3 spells CASSPRREIGNEQFF. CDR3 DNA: TGTGCCAGCAGTCCCCGGCGGGAGATAGGCAATGAGCAGTTCTTC.

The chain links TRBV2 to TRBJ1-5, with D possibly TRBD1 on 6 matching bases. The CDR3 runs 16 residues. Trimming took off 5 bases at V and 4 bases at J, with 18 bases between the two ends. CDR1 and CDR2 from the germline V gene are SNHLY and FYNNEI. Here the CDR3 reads CASSLRGSLRNQPQHF. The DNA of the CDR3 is TGTGCCAGCAGTCTGAGGGGGAGTTTACGGAATCAGCCCCAGCATTTT. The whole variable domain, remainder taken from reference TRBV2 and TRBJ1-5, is EPEVTQTPSHQVTQMGQEVILRCVPISNHLYFYWYRQILGQKVEFLVSFYNNEISEKSEIFDDQFSVERPDGSNFTLKIRSTKLEDSAMYFCASSLRGSLRNQPQHFGDGTRLSIL.

CDR3 residues: CASSPRDRVTDTQYF. CDR3 nucleotides: TGTGCCAGCAGCCCCCGAGACAGGGTCACAGATACGCAGTATTTT. V is TRBV7-2 and J is TRBJ2-3; 7 bases map to TRBD1. V shed 5 bases and J 2 bases; nucleotides not matched to a gene: 7. This CDR3 spans 15 amino acids. CDR1 is SGHTA and CDR2 is FQGNSA in the germline V gene.

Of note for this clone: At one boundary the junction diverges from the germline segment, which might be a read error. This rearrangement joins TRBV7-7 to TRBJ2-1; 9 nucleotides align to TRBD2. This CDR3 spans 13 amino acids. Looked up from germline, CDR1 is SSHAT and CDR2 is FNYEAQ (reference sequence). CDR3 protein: CASSLVAGDEQFF. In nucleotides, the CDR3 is TGTGCTAGCAGCTTAGTAGCGGGAGATGAGCAGTTCTTC.

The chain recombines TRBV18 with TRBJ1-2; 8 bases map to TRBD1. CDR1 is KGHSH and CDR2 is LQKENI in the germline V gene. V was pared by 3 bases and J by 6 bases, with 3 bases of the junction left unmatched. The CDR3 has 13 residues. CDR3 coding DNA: TGTGCCAGCTCACCGGCGACAGGGGATGGCTACACCTTC. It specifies CASSPATGDGYTF.

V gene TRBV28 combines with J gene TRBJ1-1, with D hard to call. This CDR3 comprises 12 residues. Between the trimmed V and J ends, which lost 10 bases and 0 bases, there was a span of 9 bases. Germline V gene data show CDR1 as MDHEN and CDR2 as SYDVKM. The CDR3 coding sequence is TGTGCCACCCGGTTTCTGAACACTGAAGCTTTCTTT. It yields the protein CATRFLNTEAFF.

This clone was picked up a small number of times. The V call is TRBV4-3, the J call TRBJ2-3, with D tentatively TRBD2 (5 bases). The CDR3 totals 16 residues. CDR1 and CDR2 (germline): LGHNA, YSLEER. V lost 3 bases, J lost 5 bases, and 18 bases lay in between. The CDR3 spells CASSQVAGLAKDTQYF. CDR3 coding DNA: TGCGCCAGCAGCCAGGTCGCAGGCCTAGCAAAAGATACGCAGTATTTT.

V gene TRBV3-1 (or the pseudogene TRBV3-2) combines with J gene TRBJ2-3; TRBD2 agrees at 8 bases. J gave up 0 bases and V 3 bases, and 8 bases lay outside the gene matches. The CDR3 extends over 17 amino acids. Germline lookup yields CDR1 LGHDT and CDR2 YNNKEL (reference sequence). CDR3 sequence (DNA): TGTGCCAGCAGCCAGGCGGGAGGAGGTCGGAGCACAGATACGCAGTATTTT. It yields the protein CASSQAGGGRSTDTQYF.

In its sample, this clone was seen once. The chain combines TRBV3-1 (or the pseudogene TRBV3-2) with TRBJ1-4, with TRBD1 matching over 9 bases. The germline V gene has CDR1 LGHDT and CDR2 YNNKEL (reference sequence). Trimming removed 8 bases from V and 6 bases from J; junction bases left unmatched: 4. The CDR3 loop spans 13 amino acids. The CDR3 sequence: CASSRQGDEKLFF. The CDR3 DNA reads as TGTGCCAGCTCTAGACAGGGGGATGAAAAACTGTTTTTT.

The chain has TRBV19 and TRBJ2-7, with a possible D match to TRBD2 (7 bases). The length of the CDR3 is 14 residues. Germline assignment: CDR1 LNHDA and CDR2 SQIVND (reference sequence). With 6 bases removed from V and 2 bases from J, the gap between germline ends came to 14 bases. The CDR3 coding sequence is TGTGCCAGTAGCCTTCTAGGGGGGGCCTACGAGCAGTACTTC. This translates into CASSLLGGAYEQYF.

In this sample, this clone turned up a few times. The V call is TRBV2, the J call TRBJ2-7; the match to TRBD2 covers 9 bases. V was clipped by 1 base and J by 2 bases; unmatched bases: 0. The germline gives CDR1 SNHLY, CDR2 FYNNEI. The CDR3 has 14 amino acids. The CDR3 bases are TGTGCCAGCAGTGAAGGACTAGCGGCCTACGAGCAGTACTTC. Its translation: CASSEGLAAYEQYF. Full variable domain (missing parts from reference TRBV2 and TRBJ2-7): EPEVTQTPSHQVTQMGQEVILRCVPISNHLYFYWYRQILGQKVEFLVSFYNNEISEKSEIFDDQFSVERPDGSNFTLKIRSTKLEDSAMYFCASSEGLAAYEQYFGPGTRLTVT.